The rows below give T cell receptor beta chains drawn from one sample of a study of blood T cell repertoires in COVID-19. The protocol was immunoSEQ multiplex PCR, while the TCRdb copy is restricted to in-frame clones and leaves out a portion. The repertoire holds about 210,000 clones, with 85% as singletons. Material for sequencing was peripheral blood. All receptors derive from a man aged 60 to 69 with COVID-19, enrolled during active disease. CDR3s include the opening cysteine and the closing phenylalanine or tryptophan. Each record gives: clone size, V gene, J gene, D gene, CDR3 DNA, CDR3 protein. A D gene is named only where the DNA matches it firmly. Only some rows state a clone size, as once, few, many or a class for expanded clones.

clone size: NA; V gene: TRBV7-2; J gene: TRBJ2-1; D gene: TRBD1; CDR3 DNA: TGTGCCAGCAGCTTAGAGGGGACAGGGGGCTACAATGAGCAGTTCTTC; CDR3 protein: CASSLEGTGGYNEQFF
clone size: NA; V gene: TRBV2; J gene: TRBJ2-5; D gene: TRBD2; CDR3 DNA: TGTGCCAGCAGTGACCGACTGGGGAGGGGACAAGAGACCCAGTACTTC; CDR3 protein: CASSDRLGRGQETQYF
clone size: NA; V gene: TRBV10-3; J gene: TRBJ1-5; D gene: NA; CDR3 DNA: TGTGCCATCCAACAGGGAACGGGACAGCCCCAGCATTTT; CDR3 protein: CAIQQGTGQPQHF
clone size: NA; V gene: TRBV6-4; J gene: TRBJ2-1; D gene: TRBD2; CDR3 DNA: TGTGCCAGCAGTAGGGGGACTAGCGGGGAAAGCTCCTACAATGAGCAGTTCTTC; CDR3 protein: CASSRGTSGESSYNEQFF
clone size: NA; V gene: TRBV10-3; J gene: TRBJ1-5; D gene: NA; CDR3 DNA: TGTGCCATCAGTGAGTGGGGGGGTGGCAATCAGCCCCAGCATTTT; CDR3 protein: CAISEWGGGNQPQHF
clone size: NA; V gene: TRBV7-8; J gene: TRBJ1-5; D gene: NA; CDR3 DNA: TGTGCCAGCAGCCGGCAGGATCAGCCCCAGCATTTT; CDR3 protein: CASSRQDQPQHF
clone size: NA; V gene: TRBV19; J gene: TRBJ1-2; D gene: NA; CDR3 DNA: TGTGCCAGTGGACAACGGGGGGTTAGTGGCTACACCTTC; CDR3 protein: CASGQRGVSGYTF
clone size: NA; V gene: TRBV18; J gene: TRBJ2-5; D gene: NA; CDR3 DNA: TGTGCCAGCTCACCCGGGGAGGAGACCCAGTACTTC; CDR3 protein: CASSPGEETQYF
clone size: once; V gene: TRBV27; J gene: TRBJ1-6; D gene: TRBD1; CDR3 DNA: TGTGCCAGCAGACCTCCCGGGACAGGGAATTCACCCCTCCACTTT; CDR3 protein: CASRPPGTGNSPLHF
clone size: NA; V gene: TRBV11-2; J gene: TRBJ2-7; D gene: TRBD1; CDR3 DNA: TGTGCCAGCAGCCAGGACAGGGGCTCCTACGAGCAGTACTTC; CDR3 protein: CASSQDRGSYEQYF
clone size: NA; V gene: TRBV20-1; J gene: TRBJ2-2; D gene: NA; CDR3 DNA: TGCAGTGCTAGCAGGGGCCGGGAGCTGTTTTTT; CDR3 protein: CSASRGRELFF
clone size: NA; V gene: TRBV7-9; J gene: TRBJ2-7; D gene: TRBD1; CDR3 DNA: TGTGCCAGCAGCTCGCAGGGGGCGGGGACCTACGAGCAGTACTTC; CDR3 protein: CASSSQGAGTYEQYF
clone size: NA; V gene: TRBV5-1; J gene: TRBJ1-2; D gene: TRBD1; CDR3 DNA: TGCGCCAGCAGCTTGGGGGACAGGGGGCAAGGCTACACCTTC; CDR3 protein: CASSLGDRGQGYTF
clone size: NA; V gene: TRBV5-5; J gene: TRBJ1-1; D gene: NA; CDR3 DNA: TGTGCCAGCAGCTTGGGGGCCGACCGCTTTAGGACTGAAGCTTTCTTT; CDR3 protein: CASSLGADRFRTEAFF
clone size: NA; V gene: TRBV28; J gene: TRBJ1-6; D gene: NA; CDR3 DNA: TGTGCCAGCAGTTTATGGGCAGGGGAGAATTCACCCCTCCACTTT; CDR3 protein: CASSLWAGENSPLHF
clone size: NA; V gene: TRBV6-1; J gene: TRBJ1-3; D gene: NA; CDR3 DNA: TGTGCCAGCAGTGAGAAGGGGTCCTCTGGAAACACCATATATTTT; CDR3 protein: CASSEKGSSGNTIYF
clone size: NA; V gene: TRBV27; J gene: TRBJ1-4; D gene: TRBD1; CDR3 DNA: TGTGCCAGCAGGGCGCAAGACAGGGGGTGGGAAAAACTGTTTTTT; CDR3 protein: CASRAQDRGWEKLFF
clone size: NA; V gene: TRBV27; J gene: TRBJ1-3; D gene: TRBD1; CDR3 DNA: TGTGCCAGCAGTCCCAGGCCGGGACAGGGGGCAGGCGGAAACACCATATATTTT; CDR3 protein: CASSPRPGQGAGGNTIYF
clone size: NA; V gene: TRBV4-2; J gene: TRBJ2-2; D gene: NA; CDR3 DNA: TGTGCCAGCAGCCAAGATATACTCGGGAGCCAAACCGGGGAGCTGTTTTTT; CDR3 protein: CASSQDILGSQTGELFF
clone size: NA; V gene: TRBV7-8; J gene: TRBJ2-7; D gene: TRBD2; CDR3 DNA: TGTGCCAGCAGCTTAGGATCTAGCGGGGTCTACGAGCAGTACTTC; CDR3 protein: CASSLGSSGVYEQYF
clone size: few; V gene: TRBV28; J gene: TRBJ1-1; D gene: TRBD1; CDR3 DNA: TGTGCCAGTTGGTCAGGGGGGAATCGGGGCGCTGAAGCTTTCTTT; CDR3 protein: CASWSGGNRGAEAFF
clone size: NA; V gene: TRBV5-1; J gene: TRBJ1-2; D gene: TRBD1; CDR3 DNA: TGCGCCAGCAGCTTGGCCGGGACAGATGGCTACACCTTC; CDR3 protein: CASSLAGTDGYTF
clone size: NA; V gene: TRBV15; J gene: TRBJ2-1; D gene: TRBD2; CDR3 DNA: TGTGCCACCACAAGCGGGAGGGCCTCCTACAATGAGCAGTTCTTC; CDR3 protein: CATTSGRASYNEQFF
clone size: NA; V gene: TRBV6-2/TRBV6-3; J gene: TRBJ2-2; D gene: TRBD1; CDR3 DNA: TGTGCCAGCAGTGCGACAGGGACCGGGGAGCTGTTTTTT; CDR3 protein: CASSATGTGELFF
clone size: NA; V gene: TRBV6-5; J gene: TRBJ1-5; D gene: NA; CDR3 DNA: TGTGCCAGCACAATGACAGATTATAGCAATCAGCCCCAGCATTTT; CDR3 protein: CASTMTDYSNQPQHF
clone size: NA; V gene: TRBV4-3; J gene: TRBJ1-5; D gene: NA; CDR3 DNA: TGCGCCAGCAGCCAAGAAGCGGCAAGAGGCAATCAGCCCCAGCATTTT; CDR3 protein: CASSQEAARGNQPQHF
clone size: few; V gene: TRBV6-1; J gene: TRBJ1-2; D gene: TRBD1; CDR3 DNA: TGTGCCAGCAGTGAACAGGGGGACTATGGCTACACCTTC; CDR3 protein: CASSEQGDYGYTF